A selection of T cell receptor beta chains follows, all from one sample in a study of T cells in Graves' hyperthyroidism and ophthalmopathy. A single record per CDR3 protein comes from TCRdb applying MiXCR to the multiplex PCR reads. Here the sample spans hundreds of thousands of distinct CDR3 sequences, 45% being singletons. The sequenced sample was peripheral blood or thyroid tissue (not recorded which). The receptors originated from an adult man with Graves' disease, either hyperthyroidism or ophthalmopathy (not recorded which). Each CDR3 is given with its conserved first and last residue.

TRBV5-6	CASSYRFRDSYNSPLHF
TRBV19	CASSSPSGPFSYGYTF
TRBV6-6	CASSPFPGTGIDQPQHF
TRBV15	CATSRGGSQGNTEAFF
TRBV29-1	CSVQAGVQETQYF
TRBV29-1	CSVRDRSKAFF
TRBV2	CASSEKAGRYGYTF
TRBV7-9	CASSQEGTSGRVQETQYF
TRBV7-9	CASSPLQAGNTEAFF
TRBV10-1	CAISLGLAYEQYF
TRBV20-1	CSARESETGGYEQYF
TRBV20-1	CSASRTGGGTEAFF
TRBV7-9	CASSLQLEAFF
TRBV7-9	CASTIGTSGGQETQYF
TRBV7-9	CASSSYRESRTEAFF
TRBV7-3	CASSPSHGDRYGYTF
TRBV10-3	CAINNDSGNSPLHF
TRBV7-8	CASSLCGGGRETQYF
TRBV24-1	CATSDPAIHGYTF
TRBV5-1	CASSSSGLTYEQYF
TRBV7-9	CASSPGTSGGLLSTGELFF
TRBV7-9	CASSREGGNQPQHF
TRBV7-9	CASSPPGTVAFNGYAF
TRBV19	CASSEGRGNTIYF
TRBV10-3	CASSETGADGEAFF
TRBV6-1	CASSDVQPQHF
TRBV11-1	CASRVASPNEKLFF
TRBV2	CASRPTGGSGYTF
TRBV20-1	CSAREPTPTGDTEAFF
TRBV5-6	CASSLRLLREETQYF
TRBV5-1	CASSLTPRGFNEAFF
TRBV2	CASTGRTSGTPRLFF
TRBV5-4	CASSLIQGGEKLFF
TRBV20-1	CSAKDNRGNGQPQHF
TRBV20-1	CSAPSPRTGTETQYF
TRBV5-6	CASSLETLNTEAFF
TRBV29-1	CSAGSSSTNEKLFF
TRBV7-2	CAWSGAGSYEQYF
TRBV2	CASSELTGLGGYTF
TRBV29-1	CSVGTGVNEKLFF
TRBV15	CATSRAIQLSPLHF
TRBV7-9	CASSLDRAATGELFF
TRBV20-1	CSARDPLGSGSSYEQYF
TRBV7-3	CASSLKRQGVGEAFF
TRBV24-1	CATSETGWDQPQYF
TRBV24-1	CATSSPLNEKLFF
TRBV19	CASSPDRPTYGYTF
TRBV25-1	CASSGWGAGGELFF
TRBV11-1	CASSPPTLRSYEQYF
TRBV19	CASQNSMNTEAFF
TRBV29-1	CSAGNSPLHF
TRBV7-2	CASSIGTPPLFF